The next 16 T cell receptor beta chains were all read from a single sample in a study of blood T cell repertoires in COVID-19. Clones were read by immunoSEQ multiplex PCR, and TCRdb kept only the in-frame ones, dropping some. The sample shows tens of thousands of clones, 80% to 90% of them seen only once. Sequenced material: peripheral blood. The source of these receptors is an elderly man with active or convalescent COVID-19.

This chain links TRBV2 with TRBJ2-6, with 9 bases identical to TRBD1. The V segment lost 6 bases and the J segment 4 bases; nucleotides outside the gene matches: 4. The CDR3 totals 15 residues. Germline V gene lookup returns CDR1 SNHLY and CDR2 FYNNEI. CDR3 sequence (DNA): TGTGCCAGCAGGGGGGACAGGGCCGGGGCCAACGTCCTGACTTTC. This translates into CASRGDRAGANVLTF.

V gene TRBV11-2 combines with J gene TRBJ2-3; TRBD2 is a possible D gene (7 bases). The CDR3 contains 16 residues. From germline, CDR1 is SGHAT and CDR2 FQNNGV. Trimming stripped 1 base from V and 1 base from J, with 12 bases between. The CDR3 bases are TGTGCCAGCAGCTTAGTTGGGGGGGGCGGCACAGATACGCAGTATTTT. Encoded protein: CASSLVGGGGTDTQYF.

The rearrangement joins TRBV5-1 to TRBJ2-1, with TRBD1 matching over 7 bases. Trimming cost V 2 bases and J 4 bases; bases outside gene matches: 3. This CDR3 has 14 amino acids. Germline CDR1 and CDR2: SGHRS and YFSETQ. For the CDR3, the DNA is TGCGCCAGCAGCTTATCAGGGGGTTACAATGAGCAGTTCTTC. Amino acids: CASSLSGGYNEQFF.

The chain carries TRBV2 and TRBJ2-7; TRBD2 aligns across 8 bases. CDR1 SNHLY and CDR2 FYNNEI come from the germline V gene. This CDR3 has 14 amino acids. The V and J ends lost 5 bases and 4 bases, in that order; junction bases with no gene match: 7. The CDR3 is CASSTGTSVYEQYF. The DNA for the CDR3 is TGTGCCAGCAGTACCGGGACTAGTGTATACGAGCAGTACTTC.

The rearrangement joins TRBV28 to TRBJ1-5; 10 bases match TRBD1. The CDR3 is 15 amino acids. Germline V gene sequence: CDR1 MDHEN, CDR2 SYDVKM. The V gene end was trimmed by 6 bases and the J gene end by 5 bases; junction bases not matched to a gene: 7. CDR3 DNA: TGTGCCAGCAGCTCCGACAGGGGGCGTGATCAGCCCCAGCATTTT. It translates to CASSSDRGRDQPQHF.

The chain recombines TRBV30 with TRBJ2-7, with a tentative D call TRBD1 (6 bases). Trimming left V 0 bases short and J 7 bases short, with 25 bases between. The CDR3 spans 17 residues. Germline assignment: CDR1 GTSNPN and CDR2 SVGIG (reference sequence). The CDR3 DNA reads TGTGCCTGGAGTGTAGATCCCCCTGGCAGGGGTGGGTGGGAGCAGTACTTC. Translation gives CAWSVDPPGRGGWEQYF.

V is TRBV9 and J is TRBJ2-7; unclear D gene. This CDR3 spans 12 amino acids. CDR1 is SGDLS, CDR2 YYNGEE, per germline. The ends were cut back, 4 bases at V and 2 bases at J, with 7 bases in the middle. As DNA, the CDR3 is TGTGCCAGCAGCCCAAACACCTACGAGCAGTACTTC. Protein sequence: CASSPNTYEQYF.

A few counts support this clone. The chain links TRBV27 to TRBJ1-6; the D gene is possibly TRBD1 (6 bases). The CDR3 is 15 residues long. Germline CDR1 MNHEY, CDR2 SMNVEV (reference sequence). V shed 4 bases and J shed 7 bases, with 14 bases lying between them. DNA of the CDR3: TGTGCCAGCAGTTCCGGACAGATACAAAATTCACCCCTCCACTTT. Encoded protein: CASSSGQIQNSPLHF.

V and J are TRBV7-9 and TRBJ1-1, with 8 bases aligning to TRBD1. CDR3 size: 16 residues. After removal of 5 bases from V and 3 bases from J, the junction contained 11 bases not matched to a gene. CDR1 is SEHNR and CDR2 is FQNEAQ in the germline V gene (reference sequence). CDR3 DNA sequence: TGTGCCAGCAGCCCTCCAGGGGGCCGAGGCGACACTGAAGCTTTCTTT. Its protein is CASSPPGGRGDTEAFF. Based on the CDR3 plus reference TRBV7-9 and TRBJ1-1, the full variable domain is DTGVSQNPRHKITKRGQNVTFRCDPISEHNRLYWYRQTLGQGPEFLTYFQNEAQLEKSRLLSDRFSAERPKGSFSTLEIQRTEQGDSAMYLCASSPPGGRGDTEAFFGQGTRLTVV.

CDR3 sequence reads: CASSSPGQGVREQYF. For the CDR3, the DNA is TGTGCCAGCAGCTCACCGGGACAGGGGGTTCGGGAGCAGTACTTC. The V call is TRBV3-1 (or the pseudogene TRBV3-2), the J call TRBJ2-7; 11 bases fit TRBD1. Unmatched junction bases numbered 10, after V lost 5 bases and J lost 7 bases. Looked up from germline, CDR1 is LGHDT and CDR2 is YNNKEL (reference sequence). The CDR3 loop spans 15 amino acids.

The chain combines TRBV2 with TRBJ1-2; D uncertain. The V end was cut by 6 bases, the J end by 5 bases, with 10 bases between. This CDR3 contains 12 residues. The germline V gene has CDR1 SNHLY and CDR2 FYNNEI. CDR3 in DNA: TGTGCCAGCAGCCTTCTAGATTATGGCTACACCTTC. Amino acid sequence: CASSLLDYGYTF.

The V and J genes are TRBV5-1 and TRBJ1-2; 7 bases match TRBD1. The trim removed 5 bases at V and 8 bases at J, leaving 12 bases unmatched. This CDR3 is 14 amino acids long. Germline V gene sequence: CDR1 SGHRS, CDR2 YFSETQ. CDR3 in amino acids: CASSPGGHGRGYTF. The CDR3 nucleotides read TGCGCCAGCAGTCCAGGGGGTCATGGTAGGGGCTACACCTTC.

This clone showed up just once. CDR3 residues: CASSVSGRAIDEQFF. In nucleotides, the CDR3 is TGCGCCAGCAGTGTAAGCGGGAGGGCCATCGATGAGCAGTTCTTC. The chain recombines TRBV5-1 with TRBJ2-1; 10 nucleotides align to TRBD2. V gave up 5 bases and J gave up 8 bases; unmatched junction bases: 10. Germline CDR1 SGHRS, CDR2 YFSETQ. The CDR3 consists of 15 residues. Full variable domain (remainder filled in from reference TRBV5-1 and TRBJ2-1): KAGVTQTPRYLIKTRGQQVTLSCSPISGHRSVSWYQQTPGQGLQFLFEYFSETQRNKGNFPGRFSGRQFSNSRSEMNVSTLELGDSALYLCASSVSGRAIDEQFFGPGTRLTVL.

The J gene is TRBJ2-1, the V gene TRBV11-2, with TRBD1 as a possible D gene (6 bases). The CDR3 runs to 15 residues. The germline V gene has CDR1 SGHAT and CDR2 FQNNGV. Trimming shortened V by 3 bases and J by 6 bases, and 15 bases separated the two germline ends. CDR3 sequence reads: CASSFSRGLFNEQFF. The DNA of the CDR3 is TGTGCCAGCAGCTTCTCCAGGGGCTTATTCAATGAGCAGTTCTTC. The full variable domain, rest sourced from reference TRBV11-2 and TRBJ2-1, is EAGVAQSPRYKIIEKRQSVAFWCNPISGHATLYWYQQILGQGPKLLIQFQNNGVVDDSQLPKDRFSAERLKGVDSTLKIQPAKLEDSAVYLCASSFSRGLFNEQFFGPGTRLTVL.

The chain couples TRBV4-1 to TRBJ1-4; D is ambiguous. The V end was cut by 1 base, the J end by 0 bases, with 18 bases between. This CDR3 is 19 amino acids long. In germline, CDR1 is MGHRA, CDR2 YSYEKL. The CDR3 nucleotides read TGCGCCAGCAGCCAAGTTGGGGAGGGAAAAAGGGCAACTAATGAAAAACTGTTTTTT. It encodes CASSQVGEGKRATNEKLFF.

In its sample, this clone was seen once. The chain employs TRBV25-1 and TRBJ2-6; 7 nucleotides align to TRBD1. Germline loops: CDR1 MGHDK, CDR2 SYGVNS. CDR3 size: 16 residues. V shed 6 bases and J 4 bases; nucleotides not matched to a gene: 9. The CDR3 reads CASRSPGTAGANVLTF. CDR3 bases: TGTGCCAGCAGATCCCCCGGGACAGCCGGGGCCAACGTCCTGACTTTC.